This T cell receptor beta chain comes out of a study of T cell responses to AZD1222 COVID-19 vaccine. Study-level points and caveats: Baseline seropositives among AZD1222 recipients totaled only six. Spike regions recognized by vaccine-associated CD4 TCRs spanned the protein, led by 160-218 and 743-854.

The CDR3 is 14 amino acids. Trimming took 6 bases from V and 7 from J; bases not matched to a gene: 9. The germline CDR1 and CDR2 sequences are MNHEY and SVGAGI. About this clone: Its cognate antigen is unknown.

Sequenced by immunoSEQ multiplex PCR; TCRdb stores in-frame clones only, minus some. The sample yields 120,000 or so clones, roughly 88% seen once. Sequenced here: peripheral blood, sampled 28 days after the second AZD1222 dose. The source of this sequence is an adult who received the AZD1222 COVID-19 vaccine. The chain combines TRBV6-5 with TRBJ1-3; 7 nucleotides line up with TRBD1. CDR3 in amino acids: CASSGGGPGNTIYF. CDR3 nucleotide sequence: TGTGCCAGCAGCGGAGGGGGCCCCGGGAACACCATATATTTT.